The clone carrying this T cell receptor (beta chain) has more than one count but fewer than ten. The germline gives CDR1 SEHNR, CDR2 FQNEAQ (reference sequence). The CDR3 is made up of 13 amino acids. V lost 8 bases and J 5 bases, leaving 13 bases between the germline ends. TCRdb re-analysed the RT-PCR reads in MiXCR, keeping a single row per CDR3 protein. The repertoire holds around 700,000 distinct CDR3 sequences, with 14% as singletons. The gene calls are TRBV7-9 and TRBJ1-5, with D possibly being TRBD1 (6 bases). This TCR derives from a female donor in good health, serving as a healthy control. The sample was memory CD4+ T cells from blood. The chain's CDR3 is CASSRQEYQPQHF. The CDR3, as DNA: TGTGCCAGCTCCCGACAGGAGTATCAGCCCCAGCATTTT.